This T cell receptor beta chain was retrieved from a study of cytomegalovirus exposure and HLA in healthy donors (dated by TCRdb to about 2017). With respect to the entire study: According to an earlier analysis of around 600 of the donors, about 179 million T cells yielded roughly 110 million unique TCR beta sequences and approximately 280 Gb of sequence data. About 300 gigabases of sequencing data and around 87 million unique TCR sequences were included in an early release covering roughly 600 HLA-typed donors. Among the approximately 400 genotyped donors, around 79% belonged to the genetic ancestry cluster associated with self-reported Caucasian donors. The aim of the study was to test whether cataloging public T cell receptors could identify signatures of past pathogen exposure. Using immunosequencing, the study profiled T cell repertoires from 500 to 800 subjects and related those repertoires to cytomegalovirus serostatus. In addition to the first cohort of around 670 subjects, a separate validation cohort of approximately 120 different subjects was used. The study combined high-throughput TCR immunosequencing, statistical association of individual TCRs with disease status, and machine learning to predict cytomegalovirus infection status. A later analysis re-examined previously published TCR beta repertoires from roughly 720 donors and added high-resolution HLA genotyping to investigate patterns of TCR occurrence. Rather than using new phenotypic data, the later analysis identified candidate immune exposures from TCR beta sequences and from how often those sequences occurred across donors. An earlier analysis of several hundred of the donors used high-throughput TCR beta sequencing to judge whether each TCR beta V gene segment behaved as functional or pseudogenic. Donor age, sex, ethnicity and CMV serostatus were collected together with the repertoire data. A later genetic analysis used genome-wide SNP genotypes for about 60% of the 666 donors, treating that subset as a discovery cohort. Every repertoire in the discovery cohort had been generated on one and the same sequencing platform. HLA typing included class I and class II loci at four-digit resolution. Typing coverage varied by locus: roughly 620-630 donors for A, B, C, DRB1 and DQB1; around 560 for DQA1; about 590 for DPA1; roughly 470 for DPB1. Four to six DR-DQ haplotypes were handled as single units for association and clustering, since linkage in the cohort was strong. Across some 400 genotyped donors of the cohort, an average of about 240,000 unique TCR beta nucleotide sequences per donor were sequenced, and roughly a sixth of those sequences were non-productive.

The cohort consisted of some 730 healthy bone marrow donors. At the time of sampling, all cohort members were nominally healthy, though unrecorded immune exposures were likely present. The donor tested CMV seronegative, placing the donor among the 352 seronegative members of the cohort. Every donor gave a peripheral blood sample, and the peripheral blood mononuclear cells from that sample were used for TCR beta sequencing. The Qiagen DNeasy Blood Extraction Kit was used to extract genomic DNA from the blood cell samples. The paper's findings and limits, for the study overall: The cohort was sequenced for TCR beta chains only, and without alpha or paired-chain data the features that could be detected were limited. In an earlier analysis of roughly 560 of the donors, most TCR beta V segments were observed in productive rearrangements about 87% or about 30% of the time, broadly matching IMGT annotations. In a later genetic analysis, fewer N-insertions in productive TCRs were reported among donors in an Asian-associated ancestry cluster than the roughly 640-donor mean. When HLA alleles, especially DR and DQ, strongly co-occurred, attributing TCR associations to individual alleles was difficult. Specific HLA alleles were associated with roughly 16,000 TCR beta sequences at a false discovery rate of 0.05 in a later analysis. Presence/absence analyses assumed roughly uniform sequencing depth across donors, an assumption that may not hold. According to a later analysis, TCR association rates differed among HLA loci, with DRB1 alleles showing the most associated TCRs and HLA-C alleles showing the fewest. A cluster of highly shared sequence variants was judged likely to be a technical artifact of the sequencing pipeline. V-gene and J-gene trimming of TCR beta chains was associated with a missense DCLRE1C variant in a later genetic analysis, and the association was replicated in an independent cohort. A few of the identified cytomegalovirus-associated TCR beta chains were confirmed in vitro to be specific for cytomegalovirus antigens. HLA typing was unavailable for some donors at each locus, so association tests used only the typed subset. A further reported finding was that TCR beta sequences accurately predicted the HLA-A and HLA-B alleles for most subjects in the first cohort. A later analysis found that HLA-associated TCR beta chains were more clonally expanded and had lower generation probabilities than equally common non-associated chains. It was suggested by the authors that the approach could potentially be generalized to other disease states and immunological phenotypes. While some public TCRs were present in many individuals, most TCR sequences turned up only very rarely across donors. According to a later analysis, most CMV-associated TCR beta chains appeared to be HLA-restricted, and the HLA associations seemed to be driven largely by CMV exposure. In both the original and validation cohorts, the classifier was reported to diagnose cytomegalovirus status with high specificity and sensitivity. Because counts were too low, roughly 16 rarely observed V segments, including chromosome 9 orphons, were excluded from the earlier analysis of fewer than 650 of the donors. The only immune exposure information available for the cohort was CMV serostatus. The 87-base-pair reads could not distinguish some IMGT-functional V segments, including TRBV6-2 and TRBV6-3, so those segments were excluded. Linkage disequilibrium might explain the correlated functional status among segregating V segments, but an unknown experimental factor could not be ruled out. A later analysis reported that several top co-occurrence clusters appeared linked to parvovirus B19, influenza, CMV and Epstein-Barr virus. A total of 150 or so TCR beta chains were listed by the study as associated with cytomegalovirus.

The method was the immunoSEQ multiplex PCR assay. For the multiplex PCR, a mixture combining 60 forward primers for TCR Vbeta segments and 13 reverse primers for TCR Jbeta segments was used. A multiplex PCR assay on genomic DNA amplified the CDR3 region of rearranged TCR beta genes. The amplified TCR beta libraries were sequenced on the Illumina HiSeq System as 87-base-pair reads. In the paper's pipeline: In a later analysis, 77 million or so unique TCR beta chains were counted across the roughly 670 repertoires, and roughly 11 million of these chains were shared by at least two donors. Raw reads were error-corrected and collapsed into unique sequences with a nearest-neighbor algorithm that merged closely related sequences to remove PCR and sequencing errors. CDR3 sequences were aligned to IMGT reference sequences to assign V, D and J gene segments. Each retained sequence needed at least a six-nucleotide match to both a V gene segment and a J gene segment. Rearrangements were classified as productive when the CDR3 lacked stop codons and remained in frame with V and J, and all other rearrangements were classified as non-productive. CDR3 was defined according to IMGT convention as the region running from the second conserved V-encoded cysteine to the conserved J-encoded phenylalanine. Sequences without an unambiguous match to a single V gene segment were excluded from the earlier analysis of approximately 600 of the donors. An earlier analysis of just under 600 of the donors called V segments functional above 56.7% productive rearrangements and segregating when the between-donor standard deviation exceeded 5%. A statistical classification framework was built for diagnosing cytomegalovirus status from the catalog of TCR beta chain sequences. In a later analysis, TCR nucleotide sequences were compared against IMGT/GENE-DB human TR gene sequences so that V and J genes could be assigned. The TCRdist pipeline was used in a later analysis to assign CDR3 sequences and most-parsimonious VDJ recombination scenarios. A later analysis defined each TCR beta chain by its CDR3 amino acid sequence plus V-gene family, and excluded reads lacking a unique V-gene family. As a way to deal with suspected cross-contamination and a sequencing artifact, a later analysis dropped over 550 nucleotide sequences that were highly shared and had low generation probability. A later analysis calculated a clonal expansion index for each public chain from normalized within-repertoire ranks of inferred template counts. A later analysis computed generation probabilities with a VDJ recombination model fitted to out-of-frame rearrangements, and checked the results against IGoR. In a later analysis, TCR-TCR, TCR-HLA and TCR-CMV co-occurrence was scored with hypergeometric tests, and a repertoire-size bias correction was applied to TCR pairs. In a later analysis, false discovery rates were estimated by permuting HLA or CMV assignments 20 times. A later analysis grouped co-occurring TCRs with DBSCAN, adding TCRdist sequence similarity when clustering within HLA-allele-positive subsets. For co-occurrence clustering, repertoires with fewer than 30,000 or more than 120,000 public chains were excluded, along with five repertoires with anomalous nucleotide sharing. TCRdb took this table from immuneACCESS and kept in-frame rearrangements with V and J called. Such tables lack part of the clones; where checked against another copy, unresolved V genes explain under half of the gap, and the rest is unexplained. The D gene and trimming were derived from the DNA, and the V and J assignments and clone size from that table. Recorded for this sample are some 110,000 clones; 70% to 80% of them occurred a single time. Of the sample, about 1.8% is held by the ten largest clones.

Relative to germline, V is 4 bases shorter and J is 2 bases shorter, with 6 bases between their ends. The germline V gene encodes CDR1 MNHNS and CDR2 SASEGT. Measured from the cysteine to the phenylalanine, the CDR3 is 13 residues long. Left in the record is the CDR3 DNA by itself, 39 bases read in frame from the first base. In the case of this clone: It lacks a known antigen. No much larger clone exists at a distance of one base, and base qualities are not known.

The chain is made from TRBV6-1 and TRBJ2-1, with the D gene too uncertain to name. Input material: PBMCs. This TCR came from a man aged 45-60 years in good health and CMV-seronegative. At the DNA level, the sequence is TGTGCCAGCAGTGTTTGGCCCTACAATGAGCAGTTCTTC. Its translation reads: CASSVWPYNEQFF.